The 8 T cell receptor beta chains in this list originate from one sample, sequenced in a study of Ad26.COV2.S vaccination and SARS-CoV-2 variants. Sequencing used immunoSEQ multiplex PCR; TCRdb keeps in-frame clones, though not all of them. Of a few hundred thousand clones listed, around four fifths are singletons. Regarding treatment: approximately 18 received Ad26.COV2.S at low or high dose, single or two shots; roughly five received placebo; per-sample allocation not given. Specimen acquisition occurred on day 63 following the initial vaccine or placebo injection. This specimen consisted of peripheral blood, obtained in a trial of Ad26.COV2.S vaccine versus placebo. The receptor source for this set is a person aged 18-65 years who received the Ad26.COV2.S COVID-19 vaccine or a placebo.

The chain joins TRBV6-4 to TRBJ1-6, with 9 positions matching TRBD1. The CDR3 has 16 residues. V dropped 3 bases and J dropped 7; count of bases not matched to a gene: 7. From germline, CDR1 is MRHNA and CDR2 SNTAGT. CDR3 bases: TGTGCCAGCAGTGATCACCACAGGGGGCAAAATTCACCCCTCCACTTT. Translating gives CASSDHHRGQNSPLHF.

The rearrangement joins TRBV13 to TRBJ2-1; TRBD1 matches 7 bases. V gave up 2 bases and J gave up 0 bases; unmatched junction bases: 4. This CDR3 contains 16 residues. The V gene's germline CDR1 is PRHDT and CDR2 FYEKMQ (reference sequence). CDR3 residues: CASSLRQGDSYNEQFF. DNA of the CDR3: TGTGCCAGCAGCTTACGACAGGGCGACTCCTACAATGAGCAGTTCTTC.

The CDR3 spells CASRPSTGELFF. The CDR3 DNA sequence: TGTGCCAGCAGGCCCTCCACCGGGGAGCTGTTTTTT. The chain couples TRBV6-5 to TRBJ2-2; D not certain. V shed 6 bases and J shed 4 bases, with 6 bases lying between them. The CDR3 contains 12 residues. The germline CDR1 and CDR2 sequences are MNHEY and SVGAGI.

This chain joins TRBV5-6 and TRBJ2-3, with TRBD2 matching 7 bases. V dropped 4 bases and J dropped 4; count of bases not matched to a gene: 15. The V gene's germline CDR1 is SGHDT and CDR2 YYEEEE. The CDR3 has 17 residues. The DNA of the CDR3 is TGTGCCAGCAGCCCCTTCTGGACTAGAATGGCTCCAGATACGCAGTATTTT. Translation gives CASSPFWTRMAPDTQYF.

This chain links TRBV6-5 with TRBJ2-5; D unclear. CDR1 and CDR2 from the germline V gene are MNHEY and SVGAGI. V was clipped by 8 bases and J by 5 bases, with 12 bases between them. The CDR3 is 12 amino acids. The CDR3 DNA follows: TGTGCCAGCTCCCGGTTAGGGGAGACCCAGTACTTC. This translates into CASSRLGETQYF.

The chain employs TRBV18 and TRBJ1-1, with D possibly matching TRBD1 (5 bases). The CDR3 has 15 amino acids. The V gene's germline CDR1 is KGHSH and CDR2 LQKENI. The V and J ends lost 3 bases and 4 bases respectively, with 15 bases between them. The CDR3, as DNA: TGTGCCAGCTCACCTCGGCAGGGCGACGTCACTGAAGCTTTCTTT. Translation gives CASSPRQGDVTEAFF.

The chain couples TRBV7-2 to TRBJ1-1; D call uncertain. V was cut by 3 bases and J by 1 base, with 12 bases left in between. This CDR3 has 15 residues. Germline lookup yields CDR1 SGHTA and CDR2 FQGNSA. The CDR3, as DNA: TGTGCCAGCAGCTTTGGTCGGACGGGGAACACTGAAGCTTTCTTT. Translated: CASSFGRTGNTEAFF.

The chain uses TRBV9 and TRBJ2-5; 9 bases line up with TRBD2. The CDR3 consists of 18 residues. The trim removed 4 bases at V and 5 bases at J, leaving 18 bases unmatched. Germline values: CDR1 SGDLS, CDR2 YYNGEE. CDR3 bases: TGTGCCAGCAGCCCCCAATGGGGGGCGGGAGGGCCGGAGGAGACCCAGTACTTC. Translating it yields CASSPQWGAGGPEETQYF.